Listed below are T cell receptor beta chains from one sample, sequenced in a study of blood T cell repertoires in COVID-19. The assay was immunoSEQ multiplex PCR, and TCRdb's table has in-frame clones only and misses some. The sample shows tens of thousands of clones, roughly 80% of them seen only once. The sequencing input was peripheral blood. All receptors come from an elderly man with active or convalescent COVID-19. Each CDR3 is given with its conserved first and last residue. D genes are given only for firm matches. Rows may omit the clone size; those that give it use once, few, many or a size class.

D gene	J gene	V gene	CDR3 length	clone size	CDR3 DNA	CDR3 protein
.	TRBJ2-7	TRBV9	16	.	TGTGCCAGCAGCCCGGGGACACCGGAGATCGGGTACGAGCAGTACTTC	CASSPGTPEIGYEQYF
TRBD1	TRBJ1-4	TRBV3-1/TRBV3-2	16	.	TGTGCCAGCAGCCAAGATTTGGCAGGGGGTAATGAAAAACTGTTTTTT	CASSQDLAGGNEKLFF
.	TRBJ1-1	TRBV5-6	14	once	TGTGCCAGCAGGTACGCCTCAGGGTACACTGAAGCTTTCTTT	CASRYASGYTEAFF
TRBD2	TRBJ2-5	TRBV5-1	15	once	TGCGCCAGCAGCTCCGGACTAGCGTTTAAGGAGACCCAGTACTTC	CASSSGLAFKETQYF
.	TRBJ1-6	TRBV5-1	14	.	TGCGCCAGCAGCTTGCGGGGAGATAATTCACCCCTCCACTTT	CASSLRGDNSPLHF
.	TRBJ1-4	TRBV11-3	16	.	TGTGCCAGCAGCTTAGATAAAGAGGGAACTAATGAAAAACTGTTTTTT	CASSLDKEGTNEKLFF
.	TRBJ2-1	TRBV11-2	14	.	TGTGCCAGCAGCACGGGACACGTATACAATGAGCAGTTCTTC	CASSTGHVYNEQFF
.	TRBJ1-1	TRBV18	13	.	TGTGCCAGCTCACTAGATCTGAACACTGAAGCTTTCTTT	CASSLDLNTEAFF
TRBD2	TRBJ2-7	TRBV6-4	16	.	TGTGCCAGCAGTGGCGCACAGGAGCGGGACTCCTACGAGCAGTACTTC	CASSGAQERDSYEQYF
TRBD1	TRBJ1-2	TRBV5-1	15	.	TGCGCCAGCAGCTTGGTGGGGGACAGGGACTATGGCTACACCTTC	CASSLVGDRDYGYTF
.	TRBJ2-5	TRBV7-7	15	.	TGTGCTAGCAGCTTAGGAGCGACAGCCCAAGAGACCCAGTACTTC	CASSLGATAQETQYF
.	TRBJ2-6	TRBV6-1	18	.	TGTGCCAGCAGTGATCTTATGGGGGGGCGCTCTGGGGCCAACGTCCTGACTTTC	CASSDLMGGRSGANVLTF
.	TRBJ2-3	TRBV18	15	.	TGTGCCAGCTCACCGGGACTCTTCGGCACAGATACGCAGTATTTT	CASSPGLFGTDTQYF
.	TRBJ1-2	TRBV11-2	14	.	TGTGCCAGCAGCTTAGGAGGGGGTTTGGGTGGCTACACCTTC	CASSLGGGLGGYTF
.	TRBJ1-1	TRBV19	16	few	TGTGCCAGTAGTCCCGGGGCTGGCAGGGGGAACACTGAAGCTTTCTTT	CASSPGAGRGNTEAFF
.	TRBJ1-4	TRBV27	15	.	TGTGCCAGCAGCCGACAGATAGCAACTAATGAAAAACTGTTTTTT	CASSRQIATNEKLFF
TRBD2	TRBJ2-2	TRBV3-1/TRBV3-2	12	.	TGTGCCAGCAGCCACGCCGGGGGGAGGCTGTTTTTT	CASSHAGGRLFF
TRBD1	TRBJ1-2	TRBV9	15	.	TGTGCCAGCAGCTCAACGGACAGGGCAAACTATGGCTACACCTTC	CASSSTDRANYGYTF
.	TRBJ1-2	TRBV5-1	14	.	TGCGCCAGCAGCGAGACAAAAACTCCCCGGGGCTACACCTTC	CASSETKTPRGYTF
TRBD1	TRBJ1-1	TRBV5-4	15	.	TGTGCCAGCAGCTTTCCCACAGGGGAGAACACTGAAGCTTTCTTT	CASSFPTGENTEAFF
.	TRBJ1-2	TRBV6-5	14	.	TGTGCCATACCAAACAGGGTGTCTAACTATGGCTACACCTTC	CAIPNRVSNYGYTF
TRBD1	TRBJ1-2	TRBV14	15	.	TGTGCCAGCAGCCCGGACAGGGTCGGGTTTTATGGCTACACCTTC	CASSPDRVGFYGYTF
TRBD1	TRBJ1-6	TRBV19	17	few	TGTGCCAGCAGGGACAGGGCGACAAGCTCCTATAATTCACCCCTCCACTTT	CASRDRATSSYNSPLHF
.	TRBJ2-7	TRBV10-3	14	.	TGTGCCATCGGAGCCGGATCAAGCTCCTACGAGCAGTACTTC	CAIGAGSSSYEQYF
TRBD1	TRBJ1-5	TRBV6-2/TRBV6-3	12	.	TGTGCCAGCAGTTACCCGGACAGGAACAGGCATTTT	CASSYPDRNRHF
.	TRBJ1-4	TRBV6-6	15	.	TGTGCCAGCAGTTACGAGGCAAGGATTGGTGAAAAACTGTTTTTT	CASSYEARIGEKLFF
TRBD1	TRBJ1-1	TRBV19	14	few	TGTGCCAGTATCGCACAGGGGGTTTGGACTGAAGCTTTCTTT	CASIAQGVWTEAFF
TRBD1	TRBJ1-6	TRBV6-1	16	.	TGTGCCAGCAGTGCCCCGACAGGGATAAAGGATTCACCCCTCCACTTT	CASSAPTGIKDSPLHF
.	TRBJ2-5	TRBV5-1	15	.	TGCGCCAGCAGCTTGGGGGGAAGGGGGCAAGAGACCCAGTACTTC	CASSLGGRGQETQYF